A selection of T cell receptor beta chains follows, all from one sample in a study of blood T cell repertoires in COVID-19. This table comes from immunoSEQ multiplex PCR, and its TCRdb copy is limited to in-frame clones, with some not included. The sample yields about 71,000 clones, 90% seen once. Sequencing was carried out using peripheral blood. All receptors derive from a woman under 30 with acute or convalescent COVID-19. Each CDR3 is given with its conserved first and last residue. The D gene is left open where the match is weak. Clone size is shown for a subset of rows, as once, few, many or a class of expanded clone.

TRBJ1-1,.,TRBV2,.,CASNFNGNTEAFF,TGTGCCAGCAATTTCAACGGTAACACTGAAGCTTTCTTT
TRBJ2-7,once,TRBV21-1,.,CASRRNRQYF,TGTGCCAGCAGGAGGAACCGGCAGTACTTC
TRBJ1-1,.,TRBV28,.,CASSDQRLSNTEAFF,TGTGCCAGCAGTGACCAGAGGTTATCGAACACTGAAGCTTTCTTT
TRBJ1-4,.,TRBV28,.,CASSFGGSNEKLFF,TGTGCCAGCAGTTTCGGCGGCTCTAATGAAAAACTGTTTTTT
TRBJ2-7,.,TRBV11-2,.,CASSLLADSYEQYF,TGTGCCAGCAGCCTCCTAGCTGACTCCTACGAGCAGTACTTC
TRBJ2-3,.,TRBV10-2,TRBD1,CASSEPRDRGSDTQYF,TGCGCCAGCAGTGAGCCGCGGGACAGGGGCTCAGATACGCAGTATTTT
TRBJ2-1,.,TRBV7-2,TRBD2,CASSINLAGGTGGHEQFF,TGTGCCAGCAGCATCAACCTAGCGGGAGGCACGGGGGGTCATGAGCAGTTCTTC
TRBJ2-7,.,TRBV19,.,CASSPYADFYEQYF,TGTGCCAGTAGTCCTTACGCGGACTTCTACGAGCAGTACTTC
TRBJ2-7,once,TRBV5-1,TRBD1,CASSLTGGSEQYF,TGCGCCAGCAGCTTGACAGGGGGCTCCGAGCAGTACTTC
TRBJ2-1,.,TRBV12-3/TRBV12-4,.,CASKKYSYNEQFF,TGTGCCAGCAAAAAATACTCCTACAATGAGCAGTTCTTC
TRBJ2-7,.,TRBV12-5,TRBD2,CASGSSGAGFEQYF,TGTGCTAGTGGTTCTAGCGGAGCGGGGTTCGAGCAGTACTTC
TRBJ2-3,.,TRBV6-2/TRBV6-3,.,CASSDPGTSTDTQYF,TGTGCCAGCAGCGATCCGGGTACTAGCACAGATACGCAGTATTTT
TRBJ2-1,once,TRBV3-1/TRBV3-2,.,CASSQDRGWEQFF,TGTGCCAGCAGCCAAGATAGAGGCTGGGAGCAGTTCTTC
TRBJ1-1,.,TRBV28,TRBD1,CASSQRRQGALAFF,TGTGCCAGCAGTCAGCGCAGACAGGGGGCGTTGGCTTTCTTT
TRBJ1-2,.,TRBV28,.,CASSLNFRRPAQGSGYTF,TGTGCCAGCAGTTTAAATTTTCGAAGACCGGCCCAGGGGTCTGGCTACACCTTC
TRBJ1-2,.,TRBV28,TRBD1,CASRSGGNYGYTF,TGTGCCAGCAGGTCAGGGGGCAACTATGGCTACACCTTC
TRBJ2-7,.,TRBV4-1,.,CASSQDVGLSYEQYF,TGCGCCAGCAGCCAAGATGTGGGACTTTCGTACGAGCAGTACTTC
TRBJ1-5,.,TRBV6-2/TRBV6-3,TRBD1,CASSYSITLGQGASQPQHF,TGTGCCAGCAGTTACTCGATAACCCTAGGACAGGGGGCAAGTCAGCCCCAGCATTTT
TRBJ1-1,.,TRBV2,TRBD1,CASRTQGIEAFF,TGTGCCAGCAGGACACAGGGGATTGAAGCTTTCTTT
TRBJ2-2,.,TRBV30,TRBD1,CAHHSDRGETGELFF,TGTGCCCACCATTCGGACAGGGGTGAAACCGGGGAGCTGTTTTTT
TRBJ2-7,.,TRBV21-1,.,CASSKLDNYEQYF,TGTGCCAGCAGCAAATTGGACAACTACGAGCAGTACTTC
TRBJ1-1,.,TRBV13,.,CASSLGQPNTEAFF,TGTGCCAGCAGCCTTGGACAGCCGAACACTGAAGCTTTCTTT
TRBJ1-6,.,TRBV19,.,CASRSQGYDSPLHF,TGTGCCAGTAGGTCGCAGGGATATGATTCACCCCTCCACTTT
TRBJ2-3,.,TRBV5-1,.,CASSLVLAGRDTQYF,TGCGCCAGCAGCTTGGTTCTGGCGGGGCGAGATACGCAGTATTTT
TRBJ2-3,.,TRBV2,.,CASSPQGFGTDTQYF,TGTGCCAGCAGTCCCCAGGGTTTCGGCACAGATACGCAGTATTTT
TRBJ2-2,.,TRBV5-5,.,CASSSFAGELFF,TGTGCCAGCAGTTCTTTCGCCGGGGAGCTGTTTTTT
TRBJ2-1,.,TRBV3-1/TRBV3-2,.,CASSQVGSLNEQFF,TGTGCCAGCAGCCAAGTCGGGAGCCTCAATGAGCAGTTCTTC
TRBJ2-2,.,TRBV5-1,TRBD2,CASSLKLAVNTGELFF,TGCGCCAGCAGCTTGAAACTAGCGGTTAACACCGGGGAGCTGTTTTTT
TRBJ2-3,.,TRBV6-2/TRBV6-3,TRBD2,CASSVPGLTDTQYF,TGTGCCAGCAGCGTTCCGGGACTAACAGATACGCAGTATTTT
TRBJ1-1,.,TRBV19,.,CASSMGRDTRHTEAFF,TGTGCCAGTAGTATGGGCCGGGACACAAGACACACTGAAGCTTTCTTT
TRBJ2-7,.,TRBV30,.,CAWSVSDYSYEQYF,TGTGCCTGGAGTGTATCGGACTACTCCTACGAGCAGTACTTC
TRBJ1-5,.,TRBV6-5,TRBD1,CASRRTGTGWQPQHF,TGTGCCAGCAGGAGAACCGGGACAGGGTGGCAGCCCCAGCATTTT
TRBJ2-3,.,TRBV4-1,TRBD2,CASSHTSGRPTDTQYF,TGCGCCAGCAGCCATACTAGCGGGAGGCCCACAGATACGCAGTATTTT
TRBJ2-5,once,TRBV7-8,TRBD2,CASSGRTGGGVQETQYF,TGTGCCAGCAGTGGACGGACTGGGGGGGGTGTTCAAGAGACCCAGTACTTC
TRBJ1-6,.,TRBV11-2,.,CASSLHGWNSPLHF,TGTGCCAGCAGCTTGCACGGTTGGAATTCACCCCTCCACTTT
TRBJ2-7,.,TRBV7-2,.,CASSPQSGLYEQYF,TGTGCCAGCAGCCCCCAGAGTGGGCTCTACGAGCAGTACTTC
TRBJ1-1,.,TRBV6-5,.,CASNPTGSRTEAFF,TGTGCCAGCAACCCAACAGGGTCTCGTACTGAAGCTTTCTTT
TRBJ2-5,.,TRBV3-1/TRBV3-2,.,CASRNRVWETQYF,TGTGCCAGCAGGAACAGGGTTTGGGAGACCCAGTACTTC
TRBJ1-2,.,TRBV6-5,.,CASRDTGRGYYGYTF,TGTGCCAGCAGGGACACAGGGAGGGGATACTATGGCTACACCTTC
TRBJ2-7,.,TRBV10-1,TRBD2,CASSESSGLRTSGRDSYEQYF,TGCGCCAGCAGTGAGAGTAGTGGGCTAAGGACTAGCGGGCGGGACTCCTACGAGCAGTACTTC
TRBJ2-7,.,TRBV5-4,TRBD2,CASSLAGVGEQYF,TGTGCCAGCAGCTTAGCGGGAGTGGGTGAGCAGTACTTC
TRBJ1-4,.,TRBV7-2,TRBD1,CASSQSSGTANEKLFF,TGTGCCAGCAGCCAATCTTCTGGGACAGCTAATGAAAAACTGTTTTTT
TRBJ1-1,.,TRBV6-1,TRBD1,CASSDRDRMNTEAFF,TGTGCCAGCAGTGATAGGGACAGGATGAACACTGAAGCTTTCTTT
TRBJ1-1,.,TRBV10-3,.,CAIRGEAGFMNTEAFF,TGTGCCATCAGGGGTGAAGCAGGGTTCATGAACACTGAAGCTTTCTTT
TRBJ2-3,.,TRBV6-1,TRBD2,CASSGTSGRSKGDTQYF,TGTGCCAGCAGTGGGACTAGCGGGAGGTCAAAGGGAGATACGCAGTATTTT
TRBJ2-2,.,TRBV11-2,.,CASSTPGTNTGELFF,TGTGCCAGCAGCACCCCGGGGACGAACACCGGGGAGCTGTTTTTT
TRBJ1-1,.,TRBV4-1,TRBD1,CASSQDPQGGRTEAFF,TGCGCCAGCAGCCAAGATCCCCAGGGGGGAAGAACTGAAGCTTTCTTT
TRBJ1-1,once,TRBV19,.,CASSPGQRDTEAFF,TGTGCCAGTAGCCCCGGACAGAGAGACACTGAAGCTTTCTTT
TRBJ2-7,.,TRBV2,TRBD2,CASRETSGGFYEQYF,TGTGCCAGCAGGGAGACTAGCGGGGGCTTCTACGAGCAGTACTTC
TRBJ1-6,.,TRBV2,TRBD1,CASRGQGLRGSPLHF,TGTGCCAGCAGAGGACAGGGGCTGAGGGGTTCACCCCTCCACTTT
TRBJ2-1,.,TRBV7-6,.,CASTPGASGYNEQFF,TGTGCCAGCACCCCGGGGGCTAGCGGATACAATGAGCAGTTCTTC
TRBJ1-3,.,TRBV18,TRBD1,CASSPGQSLSGNTIYF,TGTGCCAGCTCACCGGGACAGTCTCTCTCTGGAAACACCATATATTTT
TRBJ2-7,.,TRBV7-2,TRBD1,CASSLDGFRGSAYEQYF,TGTGCCAGCAGCTTAGACGGTTTCAGGGGGTCAGCCTACGAGCAGTACTTC
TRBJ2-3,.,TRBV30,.,CAWSLDSPDTQYF,TGTGCCTGGAGTCTAGATTCCCCAGATACGCAGTATTTT
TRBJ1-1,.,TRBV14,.,CASSQPSGPLNTEAFF,TGTGCCAGCAGCCAACCGAGCGGTCCGTTGAACACTGAAGCTTTCTTT
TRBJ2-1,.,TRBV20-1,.,CSASFKLDNEQFF,TGCAGTGCTAGTTTCAAGCTAGACAATGAGCAGTTCTTC
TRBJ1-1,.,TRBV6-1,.,CASSEVLFGGGSEAFF,TGTGCCAGCAGTGAAGTGTTATTTGGGGGGGGATCTGAAGCTTTCTTT
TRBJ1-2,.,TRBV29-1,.,CSVSDQNAGDYGYTF,TGCAGCGTATCAGACCAGAACGCAGGGGACTATGGCTACACCTTC
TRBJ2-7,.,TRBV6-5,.,CASSPVGYEQYF,TGTGCCAGCAGTCCAGTCGGGTACGAGCAGTACTTC
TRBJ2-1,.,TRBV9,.,CASSVASASSYNEQFF,TGTGCCAGCAGCGTTGCTAGCGCCAGCTCCTACAATGAGCAGTTCTTC